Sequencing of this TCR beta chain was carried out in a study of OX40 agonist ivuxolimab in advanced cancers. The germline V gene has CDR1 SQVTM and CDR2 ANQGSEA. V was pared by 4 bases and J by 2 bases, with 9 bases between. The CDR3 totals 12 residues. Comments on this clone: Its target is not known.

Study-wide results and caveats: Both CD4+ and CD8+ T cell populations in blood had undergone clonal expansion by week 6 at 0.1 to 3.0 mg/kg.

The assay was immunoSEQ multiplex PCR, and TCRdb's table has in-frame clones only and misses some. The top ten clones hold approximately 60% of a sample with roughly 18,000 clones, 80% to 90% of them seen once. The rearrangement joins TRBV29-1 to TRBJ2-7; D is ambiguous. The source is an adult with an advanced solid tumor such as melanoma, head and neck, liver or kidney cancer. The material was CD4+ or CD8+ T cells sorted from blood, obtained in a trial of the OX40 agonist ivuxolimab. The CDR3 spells CSVVGTAYEQYF. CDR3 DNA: TGCAGCGTTGTGGGTACAGCCTACGAGCAGTACTTC.